This is a list of T cell receptor beta chains from one sample in a study of blood T cells in healthy people across ages. MiXCR, applied by TCRdb to the 5' RACE reads, yields one record per CDR3 protein. The repertoire holds around 800,000 distinct CDR3 sequences, approximately 67% seen once, with 25% to 30% in the top ten. Sequenced input: blood. The receptors stem from a man younger than 40 in good health. The CDR3 runs from the conserved cysteine through the conserved F or W. The D gene is left open where the match is weak. Clone size appears in some rows only: once, few, many, or a class for an expanded clone.

d_call,j_call,v_call,clone_size,cdr3_nt,cdr3_aa
.,TRBJ2-1,TRBV15,.,TGTGCCACCAGCAGGGAGCGACAGGTCTACAATGAGCAGTTCTTC,CATSRERQVYNEQFF
TRBD2,TRBJ2-5,TRBV7-2,few,TGTGCCAGCAGCTCGCGGACTAGCGGGGGGGCCCGTGATACGGAGACCCAGTACTTC,CASSSRTSGGARDTETQYF
.,TRBJ2-7,TRBV4-2,.,TGTGCCAGCAGCCAAAGGTTGGACGGATACGAGCAGTACTTC,CASSQRLDGYEQYF
.,TRBJ2-7,TRBV4-2,.,TGTGCCAGCAGCCAGACGGACGTGTCCTACAATGAGCAGTACTTC,CASSQTDVSYNEQYF
TRBD1,TRBJ2-3,TRBV15,.,TGTGCCACCAGCAGAACTTACGGACAGGGAAGGTGGGATACGCAGTATTTT,CATSRTYGQGRWDTQYF
.,TRBJ2-5,TRBV12-3/TRBV12-4,.,TGTGCCAGCAGACAACGGCCCAGAACGGGGGAGACCCAGTACTTC,CASRQRPRTGETQYF
.,TRBJ1-6,TRBV27,few,TGTGCCAGCAGTTTCGGAGGATCTTCACCCCTCCACTTT,CASSFGGSSPLHF
.,TRBJ1-2,TRBV3-1,few,TGTGCCAGCAGCCAGGATCTCGTTAACTATGGCTACACCTTC,CASSQDLVNYGYTF
.,TRBJ2-3,TRBV10-3,.,TGTGCCATCAGTGATGTCACAGATACGCAGTATTTT,CAISDVTDTQYF
TRBD1,TRBJ2-7,TRBV9,.,TGTGCCAGCAGCGCCGCTCCGACAGGGGGGTTTTACGAGCAGTACTTC,CASSAAPTGGFYEQYF
.,TRBJ2-4,TRBV6-6,.,TGTGCCAGCAGTTCTGGACAGACGATACCCTACGGGCAGTACTTC,CASSSGQTIPYGQYF
.,TRBJ1-6,TRBV4-3,.,TGCGCCAGCAGCCAAGATCTTACCAATTCACCCCTCCACTTT,CASSQDLTNSPLHF
.,TRBJ2-1,TRBV6-4,once,TGTGCCAGCAGTGACTCGGAGGGGGGTAAGCAGTTCTTC,CASSDSEGGKQFF
.,TRBJ2-3,TRBV4-3,.,TGCGCCAGCAGCCAAGAGGCGCGCGGGGTAGACACAGATACGCAGTATTTT,CASSQEARGVDTDTQYF
.,TRBJ1-5,TRBV20-1,few,TGCAGTGCTAGGGAAGACAATCAGCCCCAGCATTTT,CSAREDNQPQHF
.,TRBJ2-3,TRBV29-1,.,TGCAGCGCCCATACCGGGCCGAGCACAGATACGCAGTATTTT,CSAHTGPSTDTQYF
.,TRBJ1-2,TRBV12-3/TRBV12-4,.,TGTGCCAGCAGCTCCAGGGGTAGTTATGGCTACACCTTC,CASSSRGSYGYTF
TRBD1,TRBJ2-7,TRBV7-8,few,TGTGCCAGCAGCTTGGGACAGGAGGGGTACGAGCAGTACTTC,CASSLGQEGYEQYF
.,TRBJ2-7,TRBV27,.,TGTGCCAGCAGTCCCCTCGGGGCCTACGAGCAGTACTTC,CASSPLGAYEQYF
TRBD2,TRBJ2-1,TRBV29-1,.,TGCAGCGTTGAATCCCGGGGTCTAGCGGGGGGCCACTACAATGAGCAGTTCTTC,CSVESRGLAGGHYNEQFF
TRBD1,TRBJ2-7,TRBV19,.,TGTGCCAGTAGTGATCCAGGACAGGGGGCGCGCCACGAGCAGTACTTC,CASSDPGQGARHEQYF
.,TRBJ2-5,TRBV29-1,.,TGCAGCGTCGAGGGGGGTCGACGAGAGACCCAGTACTTC,CSVEGGRRETQYF
TRBD2,TRBJ2-7,TRBV28,.,TGTGCCAGCACAGGACGGGAGGTAACTTACGAGCAGTACTTC,CASTGREVTYEQYF
TRBD2,TRBJ2-5,TRBV12-3/TRBV12-4,few,TGTGCCAGCAGTTTTTTCGGGACTAGAAGCGGATTAGAGACCCAGTACTTC,CASSFFGTRSGLETQYF